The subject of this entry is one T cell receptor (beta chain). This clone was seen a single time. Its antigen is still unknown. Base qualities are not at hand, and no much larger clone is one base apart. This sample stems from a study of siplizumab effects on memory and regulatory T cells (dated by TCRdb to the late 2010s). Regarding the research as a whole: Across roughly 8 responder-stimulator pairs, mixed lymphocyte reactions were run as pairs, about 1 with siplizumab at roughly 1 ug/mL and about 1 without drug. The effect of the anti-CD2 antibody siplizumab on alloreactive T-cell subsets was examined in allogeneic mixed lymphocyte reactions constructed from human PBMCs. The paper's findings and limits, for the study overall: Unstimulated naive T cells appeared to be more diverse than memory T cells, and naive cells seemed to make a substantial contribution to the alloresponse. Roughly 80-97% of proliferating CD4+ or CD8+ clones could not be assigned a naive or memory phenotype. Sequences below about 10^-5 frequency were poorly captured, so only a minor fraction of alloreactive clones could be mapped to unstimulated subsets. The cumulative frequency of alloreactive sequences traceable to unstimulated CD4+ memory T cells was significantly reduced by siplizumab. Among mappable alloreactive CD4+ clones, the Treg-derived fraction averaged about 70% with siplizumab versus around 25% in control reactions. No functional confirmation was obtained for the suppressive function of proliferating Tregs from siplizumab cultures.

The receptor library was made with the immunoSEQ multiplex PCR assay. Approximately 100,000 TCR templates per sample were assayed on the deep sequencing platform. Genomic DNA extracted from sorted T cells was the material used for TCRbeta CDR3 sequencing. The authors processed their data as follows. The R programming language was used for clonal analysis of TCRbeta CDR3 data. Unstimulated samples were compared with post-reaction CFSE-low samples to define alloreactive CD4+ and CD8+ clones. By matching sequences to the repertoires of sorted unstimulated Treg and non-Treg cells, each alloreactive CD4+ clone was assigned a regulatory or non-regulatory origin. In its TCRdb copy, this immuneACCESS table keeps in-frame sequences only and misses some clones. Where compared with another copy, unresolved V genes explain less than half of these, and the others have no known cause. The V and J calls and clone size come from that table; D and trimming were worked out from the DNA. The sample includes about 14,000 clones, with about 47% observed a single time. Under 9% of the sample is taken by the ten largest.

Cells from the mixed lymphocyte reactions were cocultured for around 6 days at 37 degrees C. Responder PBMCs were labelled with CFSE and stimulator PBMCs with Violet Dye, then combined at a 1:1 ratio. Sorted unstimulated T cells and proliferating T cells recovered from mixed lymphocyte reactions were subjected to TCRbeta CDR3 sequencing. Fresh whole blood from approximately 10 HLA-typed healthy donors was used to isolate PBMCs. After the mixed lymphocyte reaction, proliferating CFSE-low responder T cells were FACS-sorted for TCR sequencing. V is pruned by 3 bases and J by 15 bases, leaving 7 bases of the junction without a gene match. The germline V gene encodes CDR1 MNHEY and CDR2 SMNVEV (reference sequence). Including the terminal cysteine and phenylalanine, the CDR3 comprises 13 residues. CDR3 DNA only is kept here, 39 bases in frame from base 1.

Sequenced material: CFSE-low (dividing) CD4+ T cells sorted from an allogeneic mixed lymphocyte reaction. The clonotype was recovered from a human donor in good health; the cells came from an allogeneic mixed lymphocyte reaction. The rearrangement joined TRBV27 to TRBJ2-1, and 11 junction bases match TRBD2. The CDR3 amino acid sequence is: CASSFSRTSGLFF. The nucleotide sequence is TGTGCCAGCAGTTTCTCACGGACTAGCGGGTTGTTCTTC.